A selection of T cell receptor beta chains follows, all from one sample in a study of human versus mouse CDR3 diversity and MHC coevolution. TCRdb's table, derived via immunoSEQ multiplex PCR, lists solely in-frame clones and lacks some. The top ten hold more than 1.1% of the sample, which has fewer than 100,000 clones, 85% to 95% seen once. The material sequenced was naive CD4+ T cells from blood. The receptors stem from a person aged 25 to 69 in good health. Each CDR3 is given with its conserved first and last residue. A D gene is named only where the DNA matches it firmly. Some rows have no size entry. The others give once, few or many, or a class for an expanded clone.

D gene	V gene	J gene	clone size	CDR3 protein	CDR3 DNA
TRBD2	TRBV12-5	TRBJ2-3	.	CASGLVLGGGGRDTQYF	TGTGCTAGTGGTTTGGTCCTCGGGGGCGGGGGGCGGGATACGCAGTATTTT
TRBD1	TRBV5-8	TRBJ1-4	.	CASSLTGGIANEKLFF	TGTGCCAGCAGTCTCACAGGGGGCATCGCTAATGAAAAACTGTTTTTT
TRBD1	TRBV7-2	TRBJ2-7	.	CASSLVRGLLYEQYF	TGTGCCAGCAGCTTAGTCAGGGGGCTGCTATACGAGCAGTACTTC
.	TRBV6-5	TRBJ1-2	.	CASSEAGGYTF	TGTGCCAGCAGTGAAGCGGGAGGCTACACCTTC
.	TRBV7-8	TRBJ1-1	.	CASSPVGTRAEAFF	TGTGCCAGCAGCCCCGTTGGGACACGGGCTGAAGCTTTCTTT
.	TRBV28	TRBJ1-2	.	CASSDTGSGYTF	TGTGCCAGCAGTGATACAGGGAGCGGCTACACCTTC
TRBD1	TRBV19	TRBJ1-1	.	CASSLTRGRTREAFF	TGTGCCAGTAGTCTCACGAGGGGGCGAACCCGAGAGGCTTTCTTT
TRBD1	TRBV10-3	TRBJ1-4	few	CAISDGSGGRASNEKLFF	TGTGCCATCAGTGATGGGTCAGGGGGGCGGGCAAGTAATGAAAAACTGTTTTTT
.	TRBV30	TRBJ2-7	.	CAWSPQVSEQYF	TGTGCCTGGAGTCCACAGGTCTCCGAGCAGTACTTC
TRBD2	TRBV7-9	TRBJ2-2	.	CASSFLLAGGSGELFF	TGTGCCAGCAGCTTCCTACTAGCGGGAGGGTCCGGGGAGCTGTTTTTT
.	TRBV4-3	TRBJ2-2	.	CASSQGWGAGELFF	TGCGCCAGCAGCCAAGGATGGGGCGCCGGGGAGCTGTTTTTT
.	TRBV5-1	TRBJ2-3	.	CASSPGHTTDTQYF	TGCGCCAGCAGCCCGGGACATACCACAGATACGCAGTATTTT
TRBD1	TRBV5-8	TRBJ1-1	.	CASRATGGTEAFF	TGTGCCAGCAGAGCTACAGGGGGAACTGAAGCTTTCTTT
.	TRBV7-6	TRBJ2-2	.	CASSLAGGNTGELFF	TGTGCCAGCAGCTTAGCGGGGGGTAACACCGGGGAGCTGTTTTTT
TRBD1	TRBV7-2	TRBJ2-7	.	CASSLRGRTSEQYF	TGTGCCAGCAGCTTAAGGGGGCGGACGTCCGAGCAGTACTTC